Listed below are T cell receptor beta chains from one sample, sequenced in a study of OX40 agonist ivuxolimab in advanced cancers. Sequenced by immunoSEQ multiplex PCR; TCRdb stores in-frame clones only, minus some. Among around 69,000 clones listed, about 88% were seen once. The sequencing here drew on CD4+ or CD8+ T cells sorted from blood, taken in a trial of the OX40 agonist ivuxolimab. Receptor source: an adult with an advanced solid tumor such as melanoma, head and neck, liver or kidney cancer. The CDR3 runs from the conserved cysteine through the conserved F or W. Fields, in order: CDR3 protein, CDR3 DNA, clone size, D gene, CDR3 length, J gene, V gene. D genes are given only for firm matches. Rows may omit the clone size; those that give it use once, few, many or a size class.

CDR3 protein: CASSVSPDTDTQYF; CDR3 DNA: TGTGCCAGCAGCGTGTCGCCTGACACAGATACGCAGTATTTT; clone size: .; D gene: .; CDR3 length: 14; J gene: TRBJ2-3; V gene: TRBV9
CDR3 protein: CATSRDKAGGAGANVLTF; CDR3 DNA: TGTGCCACCAGCAGAGACAAGGCAGGGGGCGCGGGGGCCAACGTCCTGACTTTC; clone size: .; D gene: TRBD1; CDR3 length: 18; J gene: TRBJ2-6; V gene: TRBV15
CDR3 protein: CASSVGVGGVADTQYF; CDR3 DNA: TGTGCCAGCAGCGTAGGAGTGGGGGGAGTGGCAGATACGCAGTATTTT; clone size: .; D gene: .; CDR3 length: 16; J gene: TRBJ2-3; V gene: TRBV9
CDR3 protein: CASSSRNREETQYF; CDR3 DNA: TGTGCTAGCAGCTCTCGGAACCGAGAAGAGACCCAGTACTTC; clone size: .; D gene: .; CDR3 length: 14; J gene: TRBJ2-5; V gene: TRBV7-7
CDR3 protein: CASSLMGTGTSGITGELFF; CDR3 DNA: TGTGCCAGCAGCTTAATGGGAACCGGGACTAGCGGTATCACCGGGGAGCTGTTTTTT; clone size: once; D gene: TRBD2; CDR3 length: 19; J gene: TRBJ2-2; V gene: TRBV7-3
CDR3 protein: CASSSGTDTYEQYF; CDR3 DNA: TGTGCCAGCAGCAGCGGGACGGATACCTACGAGCAGTACTTC; clone size: .; D gene: TRBD2; CDR3 length: 14; J gene: TRBJ2-7; V gene: TRBV5-4
CDR3 protein: CASSSDRNQPQHF; CDR3 DNA: TGTGCCAGCAGCTCGGACCGAAATCAGCCCCAGCATTTT; clone size: .; D gene: .; CDR3 length: 13; J gene: TRBJ1-5; V gene: TRBV6-5
CDR3 protein: CASSPGTDQETQYF; CDR3 DNA: TGTGCCAGCAGCCCCGGGACCGATCAAGAGACCCAGTACTTC; clone size: .; D gene: .; CDR3 length: 14; J gene: TRBJ2-5; V gene: TRBV7-9
CDR3 protein: CASSPPPGYSNQPQHF; CDR3 DNA: TGTGCCAGCTCACCACCGCCGGGGTATAGCAATCAGCCCCAGCATTTT; clone size: .; D gene: .; CDR3 length: 16; J gene: TRBJ1-5; V gene: TRBV18
CDR3 protein: CASSIVVDQPQHF; CDR3 DNA: TGTGCCAGTAGTATAGTCGTGGATCAGCCCCAGCATTTT; clone size: .; D gene: .; CDR3 length: 13; J gene: TRBJ1-5; V gene: TRBV19
CDR3 protein: CASRWYQEQFF; CDR3 DNA: TGTGCCAGCCGGTGGTATCAGGAGCAGTTCTTC; clone size: .; D gene: .; CDR3 length: 11; J gene: TRBJ2-1; V gene: TRBV6-5
CDR3 protein: CSVAGSFSDQPQHF; CDR3 DNA: TGCAGCGTGGCCGGGAGTTTTTCCGATCAGCCCCAGCATTTT; clone size: .; D gene: .; CDR3 length: 14; J gene: TRBJ1-5; V gene: TRBV29-1
CDR3 protein: CASSLAGVQETQYF; CDR3 DNA: TGCGCCAGCAGCTTGGCCGGGGTACAAGAGACCCAGTACTTC; clone size: .; D gene: .; CDR3 length: 14; J gene: TRBJ2-5; V gene: TRBV5-1
CDR3 protein: CASSRQGSSPFF; CDR3 DNA: TGTGCCAGCAGTAGACAGGGGTCCTCGCCTTTCTTT; clone size: .; D gene: TRBD1; CDR3 length: 12; J gene: TRBJ1-1; V gene: TRBV6-6
CDR3 protein: CASSLHFNTEAFF; CDR3 DNA: TGCGCCAGCAGCTTGCATTTCAACACTGAAGCTTTCTTT; clone size: .; D gene: .; CDR3 length: 13; J gene: TRBJ1-1; V gene: TRBV5-1
CDR3 protein: CASSQELRYEQYF; CDR3 DNA: TGCGCCAGCAGCCAGGAGCTGAGGTACGAGCAGTACTTC; clone size: .; D gene: .; CDR3 length: 13; J gene: TRBJ2-7; V gene: TRBV4-3
CDR3 protein: CASSFLDREVTEAFF; CDR3 DNA: TGTGCCAGCAGCTTCCTCGACAGGGAGGTTACTGAAGCTTTCTTT; clone size: .; D gene: TRBD1; CDR3 length: 15; J gene: TRBJ1-1; V gene: TRBV5-4
CDR3 protein: CAISVSANEKLFF; CDR3 DNA: TGTGCCATCAGTGTTTCAGCAAATGAAAAACTGTTTTTT; clone size: .; D gene: .; CDR3 length: 13; J gene: TRBJ1-4; V gene: TRBV10-3
CDR3 protein: CASSLYSPETQYF; CDR3 DNA: TGCGCCAGCAGCTTGTATAGCCCCGAGACCCAGTACTTC; clone size: .; D gene: .; CDR3 length: 13; J gene: TRBJ2-5; V gene: TRBV5-1
CDR3 protein: CASSIVTGGTETQYF; CDR3 DNA: TGTGCCAGTAGTATAGTAACGGGCGGGACGGAGACCCAGTACTTC; clone size: .; D gene: .; CDR3 length: 15; J gene: TRBJ2-5; V gene: TRBV19
CDR3 protein: CASSLRSDTSYEQYF; CDR3 DNA: TGTGCCAGCAGCTTAAGGTCCGATACCTCCTACGAGCAGTACTTC; clone size: .; D gene: .; CDR3 length: 15; J gene: TRBJ2-7; V gene: TRBV7-6
CDR3 protein: CASSLIARDTGELFF; CDR3 DNA: TGTGCCAGCAGCTTGATCGCGAGAGACACCGGGGAGCTGTTTTTT; clone size: .; D gene: .; CDR3 length: 15; J gene: TRBJ2-2; V gene: TRBV5-6
CDR3 protein: CASSPQMAQGDSPLHF; CDR3 DNA: TGTGCCAGCTCACCACAGATGGCGCAGGGAGATTCACCCCTCCACTTT; clone size: .; D gene: .; CDR3 length: 16; J gene: TRBJ1-6; V gene: TRBV18
CDR3 protein: CASSLVQGAGYGYTF; CDR3 DNA: TGTGCCAGCAGTTTAGTCCAGGGGGCAGGCTATGGCTACACCTTC; clone size: .; D gene: TRBD1; CDR3 length: 15; J gene: TRBJ1-2; V gene: TRBV28
CDR3 protein: CASSLAGGVPGEQFF; CDR3 DNA: TGCGCCAGCAGCTTGGCGGGGGGAGTTCCGGGTGAGCAGTTCTTC; clone size: .; D gene: TRBD2; CDR3 length: 15; J gene: TRBJ2-1; V gene: TRBV5-1
CDR3 protein: CAISERTGELFF; CDR3 DNA: TGTGCCATCAGTGAGCGGACCGGGGAGCTGTTTTTT; clone size: .; D gene: .; CDR3 length: 12; J gene: TRBJ2-2; V gene: TRBV10-3
CDR3 protein: CASSPYGSPLHF; CDR3 DNA: TGTGCCAGCAGCCCCTATGGGTCACCCCTCCACTTT; clone size: .; D gene: .; CDR3 length: 12; J gene: TRBJ1-6; V gene: TRBV7-2
CDR3 protein: CASSPGITEAFF; CDR3 DNA: TGTGCCAGCTCACCAGGGATCACTGAAGCTTTCTTT; clone size: .; D gene: .; CDR3 length: 12; J gene: TRBJ1-1; V gene: TRBV18
CDR3 protein: CASSRSGQVFTGELFF; CDR3 DNA: TGTGCCAGTAGTCGCTCCGGACAGGTTTTCACCGGGGAGCTGTTTTTT; clone size: .; D gene: TRBD1; CDR3 length: 16; J gene: TRBJ2-2; V gene: TRBV19
CDR3 protein: CASRTTGASYEQYF; CDR3 DNA: TGTGCCAGCAGGACCACAGGGGCTTCCTACGAGCAGTACTTC; clone size: .; D gene: TRBD1; CDR3 length: 14; J gene: TRBJ2-7; V gene: TRBV5-8
CDR3 protein: CASSLQGGPYEQYF; CDR3 DNA: TGTGCCAGCAGCTTACAGGGGGGCCCCTACGAGCAGTACTTC; clone size: .; D gene: .; CDR3 length: 14; J gene: TRBJ2-7; V gene: TRBV7-3
CDR3 protein: CASSISGAIGEQFF; CDR3 DNA: TGTGCCAGTAGTATATCGGGGGCTATCGGTGAGCAGTTCTTC; clone size: few; D gene: .; CDR3 length: 14; J gene: TRBJ2-1; V gene: TRBV19
CDR3 protein: CAISPGQSNQPQHF; CDR3 DNA: TGTGCCATCAGTCCGGGACAGTCCAATCAGCCCCAGCATTTT; clone size: .; D gene: TRBD1; CDR3 length: 14; J gene: TRBJ1-5; V gene: TRBV10-3
CDR3 protein: CASSLVSVNEQFF; CDR3 DNA: TGTGCCAGCAGCTTAGTTAGTGTCAATGAGCAGTTCTTC; clone size: .; D gene: .; CDR3 length: 13; J gene: TRBJ2-1; V gene: TRBV7-6
CDR3 protein: CASAGFDTEAFF; CDR3 DNA: TGTGCCAGTGCCGGGTTTGACACTGAAGCTTTCTTT; clone size: .; D gene: .; CDR3 length: 12; J gene: TRBJ1-1; V gene: TRBV19
CDR3 protein: CASSVLATGSYNEQFF; CDR3 DNA: TGTGCCAGCAGCGTCCTAGCCACGGGGTCCTACAATGAGCAGTTCTTC; clone size: .; D gene: .; CDR3 length: 16; J gene: TRBJ2-1; V gene: TRBV5-4
CDR3 protein: CASSGSKTGELFF; CDR3 DNA: TGTGCCAGCAGCGGTTCGAAGACCGGGGAGCTGTTTTTT; clone size: .; D gene: .; CDR3 length: 13; J gene: TRBJ2-2; V gene: TRBV7-9
CDR3 protein: CASSFGGRATGELFF; CDR3 DNA: TGTGCCAGCAGTTTTGGCGGGAGGGCGACCGGGGAGCTGTTTTTT; clone size: .; D gene: TRBD2; CDR3 length: 15; J gene: TRBJ2-2; V gene: TRBV27
CDR3 protein: CASSLKDEKLFF; CDR3 DNA: TGTGCCAGCAGCCTTAAAGATGAAAAACTGTTTTTT; clone size: .; D gene: .; CDR3 length: 12; J gene: TRBJ1-4; V gene: TRBV6-5
CDR3 protein: CASSTSFIQGTGNTIYF; CDR3 DNA: TGCGCCAGCAGCACCTCCTTTATCCAGGGGACTGGAAACACCATATATTTT; clone size: .; D gene: .; CDR3 length: 17; J gene: TRBJ1-3; V gene: TRBV5-1
CDR3 protein: CASSPLESTDTQYF; CDR3 DNA: TGTGCCAGCTCTCCCCTCGAGAGCACAGATACGCAGTATTTT; clone size: .; D gene: .; CDR3 length: 14; J gene: TRBJ2-3; V gene: TRBV18
CDR3 protein: CASSTTGGKSYEQYF; CDR3 DNA: TGTGCCAGCAGCACGACAGGGGGAAAATCCTACGAGCAGTACTTC; clone size: .; D gene: TRBD1; CDR3 length: 15; J gene: TRBJ2-7; V gene: TRBV7-8
CDR3 protein: CASSLQGLATEAFF; CDR3 DNA: TGTGCCAGCTCACTACAGGGATTAGCCACTGAAGCTTTCTTT; clone size: .; D gene: .; CDR3 length: 14; J gene: TRBJ1-1; V gene: TRBV18
CDR3 protein: CASSLDKTSPTYEQYF; CDR3 DNA: TGCGCCAGCAGCTTAGACAAGACTAGTCCCACTTACGAGCAGTACTTC; clone size: .; D gene: .; CDR3 length: 16; J gene: TRBJ2-7; V gene: TRBV5-1
CDR3 protein: CASSLLAGGKTQYF; CDR3 DNA: TGTGCCAGCAGTCTCCTAGCGGGGGGGAAGACCCAGTACTTC; clone size: .; D gene: TRBD2; CDR3 length: 14; J gene: TRBJ2-5; V gene: TRBV6-5
CDR3 protein: CASSLAVGLAVDEQFF; CDR3 DNA: TGCGCCAGCAGCTTGGCCGTGGGACTAGCTGTCGATGAGCAGTTCTTC; clone size: .; D gene: TRBD2; CDR3 length: 16; J gene: TRBJ2-1; V gene: TRBV5-1
CDR3 protein: CASSFSSGNANTGELFF; CDR3 DNA: TGTGCCAGCAGCTTCAGTTCAGGGAACGCGAACACCGGGGAGCTGTTTTTT; clone size: .; D gene: .; CDR3 length: 17; J gene: TRBJ2-2; V gene: TRBV7-2
CDR3 protein: CASSSSQVAGEAFF; CDR3 DNA: TGTGCCAGCAGCTCGTCGCAGGTGGCTGGTGAAGCTTTCTTT; clone size: .; D gene: .; CDR3 length: 14; J gene: TRBJ1-1; V gene: TRBV7-2
CDR3 protein: CASSLGDFQPQHF; CDR3 DNA: TGCGCCAGCAGCTTAGGGGATTTTCAGCCCCAGCATTTT; clone size: .; D gene: .; CDR3 length: 13; J gene: TRBJ1-5; V gene: TRBV5-1
CDR3 protein: CASSVRLATSTDTQYF; CDR3 DNA: TGTGCCAGCAGTGTCCGACTAGCGACTAGCACAGATACGCAGTATTTT; clone size: .; D gene: TRBD2; CDR3 length: 16; J gene: TRBJ2-3; V gene: TRBV5-4
CDR3 protein: CASSQLGQGATDTQYF; CDR3 DNA: TGTGCCAGCAGCCAGTTAGGGCAGGGGGCGACGGATACGCAGTATTTT; clone size: .; D gene: TRBD1; CDR3 length: 16; J gene: TRBJ2-3; V gene: TRBV9
CDR3 protein: CASSQDITSGQETQYF; CDR3 DNA: TGCGCCAGCAGCCAAGATATAACTAGCGGGCAAGAGACCCAGTACTTC; clone size: .; D gene: TRBD2; CDR3 length: 16; J gene: TRBJ2-5; V gene: TRBV4-3
CDR3 protein: CASAREAGGLYGYTF; CDR3 DNA: TGTGCTAGTGCCCGCGAAGCCGGGGGCCTCTATGGCTACACCTTC; clone size: few; D gene: .; CDR3 length: 15; J gene: TRBJ1-2; V gene: TRBV12-5
CDR3 protein: CASSYIYGYTF; CDR3 DNA: TGTGCCAGCAGCTACATCTATGGCTACACCTTC; clone size: .; D gene: .; CDR3 length: 11; J gene: TRBJ1-2; V gene: TRBV5-6
CDR3 protein: CASSLSTVYGYTF; CDR3 DNA: TGTGCCAGCAGCTTGTCAACGGTCTATGGCTACACCTTC; clone size: .; D gene: .; CDR3 length: 13; J gene: TRBJ1-2; V gene: TRBV11-1
CDR3 protein: CASSPGWDKLFF; CDR3 DNA: TGTGCCAGCAGCCCAGGGTGGGACAAACTGTTTTTT; clone size: .; D gene: .; CDR3 length: 12; J gene: TRBJ1-4; V gene: TRBV5-8
CDR3 protein: CASSLARGGAGELFF; CDR3 DNA: TGTGCCAGCAGCTTGGCTCGGGGGGGCGCCGGGGAGCTGTTTTTT; clone size: .; D gene: TRBD2; CDR3 length: 15; J gene: TRBJ2-2; V gene: TRBV5-4
CDR3 protein: CAWSSGRARTYEQFF; CDR3 DNA: TGTGCCTGGAGTTCCGGGAGGGCTCGAACCTATGAGCAGTTCTTC; clone size: .; D gene: TRBD2; CDR3 length: 15; J gene: TRBJ2-1; V gene: TRBV30
CDR3 protein: CSGTSSGSTDTQYF; CDR3 DNA: TGCAGCGGGACCTCGAGCGGGAGCACAGATACGCAGTATTTT; clone size: .; D gene: .; CDR3 length: 14; J gene: TRBJ2-3; V gene: TRBV29-1